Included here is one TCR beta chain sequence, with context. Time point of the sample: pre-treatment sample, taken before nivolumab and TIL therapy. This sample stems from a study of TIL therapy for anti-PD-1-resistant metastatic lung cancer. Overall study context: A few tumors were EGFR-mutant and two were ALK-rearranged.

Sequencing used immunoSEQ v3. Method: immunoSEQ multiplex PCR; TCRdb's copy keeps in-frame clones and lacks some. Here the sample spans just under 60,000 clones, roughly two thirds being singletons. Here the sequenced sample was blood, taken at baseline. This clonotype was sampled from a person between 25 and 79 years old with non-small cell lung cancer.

The DNA for the CDR3 is TGTGCCAGCAGCTTCGAGACCTTCTATGGCTACACCTTC. It translates to CASSFETFYGYTF. The chain has TRBV7-2 and TRBJ1-2; D gene uncertain. The CDR3 has 13 amino acids. Trimming stripped 3 bases from V and 4 bases from J, with 9 bases between. CDR1 and CDR2 (germline): SGHTA, FQGNSA.